This TCR beta chain was captured by sequencing in a study of blood T cells in healthy people across ages. The study, taken as a whole, reports: Investigators treated diversity estimates from one million T cells as underestimates. Observed TCR beta diversity showed a strong correlation with the percentage of naive T cells as measured by flow cytometry.

On this clonotype itself: The antigen is undetermined.

CDR1 SGHTA and CDR2 FQGNSA come from the germline V gene. CDR3 size: 13 residues. The V end was cut by 3 bases, the J end by 7 bases, with 10 bases between. A second about 6 to 11 cycle PCR used barcoded and J-beta primers. Any given sample supplied a minimum of 3 million CDR3-containing paired-end reads. Each CDR3 protein is one row after TCRdb ran MiXCR on the 5' RACE reads. The data hold under 2,000,000 distinct CDR3 sequences, with around half observed a single time. The receptor was isolated from a woman aged 40 to 49 in good health. The V gene is TRBV7-2, the J gene TRBJ2-4; tentatively, D is TRBD1 (6 bases). The specimen sequenced was blood. This chain's CDR3 is CASSFTGSNIQYF. CDR3 sequence (DNA): TGTGCCAGCAGCTTTACAGGGAGCAACATTCAGTACTTC.